Sequencing of this T cell receptor (beta chain) was carried out in a study of molecular identifiers for immune sequencing clone quantification. Study background: For replicates, RNA isolated from roughly 21,000 or 96,000 naive CD8 cells was divided into five portions, of which four were sequenced. Regarding the study as a whole: In CMV-specific effectors, clones above 20 copies held over 99% of molecules; naive, under 1%.

This clonotype was counted at least ten times. Its antigen is still unknown. Each CDR3 protein is one row after TCRdb ran MiXCR on the PCR reads. Of roughly 630,000 distinct CDR3 sequences in the sample, about 25% were seen once. What was sequenced was naive CD8+ T cells from blood, with Jurkat cell RNA spiked in. Subset of the sample: FACS-sorted CD8+CD4-CCR7+CD45RA+ naive T cells. This receptor was identified in a human donor in good health. Some libraries in this study had Jurkat cell RNA spiked in.

CDR3 amino acids: CASSIGGPTYEQYF. CDR3 DNA sequence: TGTGCCAGTAGTATCGGGGGCCCCACCTACGAGCAGTACTTC. This sequence joins TRBV19 and TRBJ2-7, with D perhaps being TRBD1 or TRBD2 (6 bases each). The V and J ends lost 3 bases and 2 bases respectively, with 11 bases between them. CDR1 LNHDA and CDR2 SQIVND come from the germline V gene (reference sequence). The CDR3 runs to 14 residues.